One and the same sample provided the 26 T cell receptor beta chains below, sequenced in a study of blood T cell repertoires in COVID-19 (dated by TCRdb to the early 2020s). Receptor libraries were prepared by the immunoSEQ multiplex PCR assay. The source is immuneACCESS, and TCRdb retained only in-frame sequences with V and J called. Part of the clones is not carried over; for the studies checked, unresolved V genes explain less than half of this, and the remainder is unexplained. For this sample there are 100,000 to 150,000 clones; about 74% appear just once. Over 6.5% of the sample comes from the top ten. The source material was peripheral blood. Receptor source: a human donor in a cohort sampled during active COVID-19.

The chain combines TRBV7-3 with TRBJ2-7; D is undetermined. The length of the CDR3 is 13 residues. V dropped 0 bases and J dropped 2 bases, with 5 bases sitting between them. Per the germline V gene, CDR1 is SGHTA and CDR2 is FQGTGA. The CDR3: CASSLTHTYEQYF. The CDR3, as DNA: TGTGCCAGCAGCTTAACACATACCTACGAGCAGTACTTC.

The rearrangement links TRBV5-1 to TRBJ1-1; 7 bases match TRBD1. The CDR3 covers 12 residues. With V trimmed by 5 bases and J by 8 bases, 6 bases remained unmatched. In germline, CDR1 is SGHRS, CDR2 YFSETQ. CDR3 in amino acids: CASRRQGPEAFF. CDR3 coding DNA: TGCGCCAGCAGACGACAGGGTCCGGAAGCTTTCTTT.

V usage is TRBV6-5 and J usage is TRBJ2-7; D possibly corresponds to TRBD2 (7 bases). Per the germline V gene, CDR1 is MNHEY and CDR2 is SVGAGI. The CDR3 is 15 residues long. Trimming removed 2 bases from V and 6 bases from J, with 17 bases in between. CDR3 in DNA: TGTGCCAGCAGTTACGAGTTTCGGGGGGCGGGCGAGCAGTACTTC. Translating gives CASSYEFRGAGEQYF.

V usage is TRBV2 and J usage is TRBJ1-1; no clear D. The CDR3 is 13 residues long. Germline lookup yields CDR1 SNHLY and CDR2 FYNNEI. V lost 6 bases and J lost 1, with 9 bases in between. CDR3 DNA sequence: TGTGCCAGCAGCGCTGACTCGAACACTGAAGCTTTCTTT. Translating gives CASSADSNTEAFF.

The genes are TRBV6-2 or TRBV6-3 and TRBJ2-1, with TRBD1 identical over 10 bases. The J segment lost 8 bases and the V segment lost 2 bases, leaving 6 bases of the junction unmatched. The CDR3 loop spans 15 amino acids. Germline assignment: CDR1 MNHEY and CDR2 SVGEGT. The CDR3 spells CASSYLTGGTDEQFF. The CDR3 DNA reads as TGTGCCAGCAGTTACCTGACAGGGGGCACGGATGAGCAGTTCTTC.

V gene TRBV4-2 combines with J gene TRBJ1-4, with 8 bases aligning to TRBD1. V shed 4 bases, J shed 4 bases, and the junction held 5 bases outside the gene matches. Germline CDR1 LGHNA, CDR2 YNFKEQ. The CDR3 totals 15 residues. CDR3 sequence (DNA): TGTGCCAGCAGCCCCGACAGGGGATTTAATGAAAAACTGTTTTTT. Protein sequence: CASSPDRGFNEKLFF.

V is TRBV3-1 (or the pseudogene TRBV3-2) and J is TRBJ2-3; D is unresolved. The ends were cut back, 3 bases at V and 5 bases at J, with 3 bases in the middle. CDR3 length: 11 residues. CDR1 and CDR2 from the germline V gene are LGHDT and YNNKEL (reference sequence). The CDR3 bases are TGTGCCAGCAGCCACCTAGATACGCAGTATTTT. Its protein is CASSHLDTQYF.

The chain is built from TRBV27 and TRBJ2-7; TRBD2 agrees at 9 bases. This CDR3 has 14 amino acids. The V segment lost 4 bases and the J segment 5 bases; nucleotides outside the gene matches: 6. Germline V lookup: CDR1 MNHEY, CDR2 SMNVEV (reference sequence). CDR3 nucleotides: TGTGCCAGCAGTTCAGCGACTAGCGGAGACGAGCAGTACTTC. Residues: CASSSATSGDEQYF.

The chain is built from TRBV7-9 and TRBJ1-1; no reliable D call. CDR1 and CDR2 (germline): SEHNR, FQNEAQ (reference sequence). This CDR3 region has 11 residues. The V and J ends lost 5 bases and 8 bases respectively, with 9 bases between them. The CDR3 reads CASSLGREAFF. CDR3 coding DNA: TGTGCCAGCAGCCTAGGGCGGGAAGCTTTCTTT.

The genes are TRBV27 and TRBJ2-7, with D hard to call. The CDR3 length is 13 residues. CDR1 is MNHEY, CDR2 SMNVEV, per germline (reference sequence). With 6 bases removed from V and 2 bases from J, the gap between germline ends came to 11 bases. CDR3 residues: CASSLTEAYEQYF. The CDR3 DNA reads TGTGCCAGCAGCCTAACAGAAGCCTACGAGCAGTACTTC.

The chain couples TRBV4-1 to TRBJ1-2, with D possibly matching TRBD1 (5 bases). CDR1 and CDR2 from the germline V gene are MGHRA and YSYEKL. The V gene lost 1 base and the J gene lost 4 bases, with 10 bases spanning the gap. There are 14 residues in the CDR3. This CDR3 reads CASSQVQGTYGYTF. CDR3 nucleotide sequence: TGCGCCAGCAGCCAAGTGCAGGGAACCTATGGCTACACCTTC.

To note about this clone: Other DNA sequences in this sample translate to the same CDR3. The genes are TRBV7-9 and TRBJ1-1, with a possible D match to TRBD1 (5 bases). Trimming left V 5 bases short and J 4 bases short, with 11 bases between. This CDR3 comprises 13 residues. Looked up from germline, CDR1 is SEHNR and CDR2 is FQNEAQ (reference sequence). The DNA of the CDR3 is TGTGCCAGCAGCCTAGGGCAGGGCACTGAAGCTTTCTTT. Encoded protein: CASSLGQGTEAFF.

This CDR3 reads CASSYSQDSYNSPLHF. The CDR3 region has the DNA TGTGCCAGCAGTTACTCACAGGACTCCTATAATTCACCCCTCCACTTT. This rearrangement joins TRBV6-5 to TRBJ1-6; D is possibly TRBD1 (5 bases). Per germline, CDR1 MNHEY and CDR2 SVGAGI. V lost 0 bases, J lost 0 bases, and 6 bases lay in between. The CDR3 is made up of 16 amino acids.

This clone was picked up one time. The CDR3 sequence is CASSVGGVNTEAFF. The CDR3 bases are TGCGCCAGCAGTGTTGGGGGGGTGAACACTGAAGCTTTCTTT. The chain is built from TRBV10-2 and TRBJ1-1; D is perhaps TRBD1 (5 bases). The length of the CDR3 is 14 residues. CDR1 is WSHSY and CDR2 is SAAADI in the germline V gene. V was clipped by 4 bases and J by 0 bases, with 9 bases between them.

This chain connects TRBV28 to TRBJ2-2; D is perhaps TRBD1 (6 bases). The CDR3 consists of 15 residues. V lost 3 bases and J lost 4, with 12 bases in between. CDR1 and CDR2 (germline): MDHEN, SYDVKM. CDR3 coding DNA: TGTGCCAGCAGTTTCGAGGGGGTAGGCACCGGGGAGCTGTTTTTT. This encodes CASSFEGVGTGELFF.

CDR3 in amino acids: CASILGLEQYF. The CDR3, as DNA: TGTGCCAGCATCCTCGGACTCGAGCAGTACTTC. The chain recombines TRBV28 with TRBJ2-7; a weak D match, TRBD2 (5 bases). Between the trimmed V and J ends, which lost 7 bases and 6 bases, there was a span of 10 bases. Germline assignment: CDR1 MDHEN and CDR2 SYDVKM. There are 11 residues in the CDR3.

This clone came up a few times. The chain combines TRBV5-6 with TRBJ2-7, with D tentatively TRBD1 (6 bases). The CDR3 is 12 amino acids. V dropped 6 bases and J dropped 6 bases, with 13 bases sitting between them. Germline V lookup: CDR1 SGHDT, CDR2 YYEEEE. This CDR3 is CASKGVGGEQYF. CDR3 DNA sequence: TGTGCCAGCAAGGGGGTGGGCGGCGAGCAGTACTTC.

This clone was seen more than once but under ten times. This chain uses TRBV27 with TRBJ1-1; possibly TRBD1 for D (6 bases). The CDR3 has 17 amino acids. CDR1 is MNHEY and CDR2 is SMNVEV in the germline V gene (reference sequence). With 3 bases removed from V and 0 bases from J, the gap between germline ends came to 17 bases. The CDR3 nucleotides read TGTGCCAGCAGTTTTGGAGGACAGAGTTACATGAACACTGAAGCTTTCTTT. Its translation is CASSFGGQSYMNTEAFF.

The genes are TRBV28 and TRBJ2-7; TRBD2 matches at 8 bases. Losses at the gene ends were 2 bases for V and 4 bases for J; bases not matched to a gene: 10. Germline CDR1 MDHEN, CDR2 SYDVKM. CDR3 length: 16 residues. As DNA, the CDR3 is TGTGCCAGCAGTTTACGAGCGGGAGCGGGGAAATACGAGCAGTACTTC. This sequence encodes CASSLRAGAGKYEQYF.

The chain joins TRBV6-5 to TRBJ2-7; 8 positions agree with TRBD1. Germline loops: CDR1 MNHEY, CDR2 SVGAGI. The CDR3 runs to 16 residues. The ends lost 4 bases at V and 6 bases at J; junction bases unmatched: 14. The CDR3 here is CASSLRRETGVTEQYF. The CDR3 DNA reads TGTGCCAGCAGTTTAAGACGTGAGACAGGGGTTACCGAGCAGTACTTC.

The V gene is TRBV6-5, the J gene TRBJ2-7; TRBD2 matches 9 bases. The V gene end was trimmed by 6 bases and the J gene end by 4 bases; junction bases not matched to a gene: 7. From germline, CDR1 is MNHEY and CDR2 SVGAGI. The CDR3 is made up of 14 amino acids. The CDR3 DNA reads TGTGCCAGCAGGGTAGCGGGAGAGGGGTACGAGCAGTACTTC. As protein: CASRVAGEGYEQYF.

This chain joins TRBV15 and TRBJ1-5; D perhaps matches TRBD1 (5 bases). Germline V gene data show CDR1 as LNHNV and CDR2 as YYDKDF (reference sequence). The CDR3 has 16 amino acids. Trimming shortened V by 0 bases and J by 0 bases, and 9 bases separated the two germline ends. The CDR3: CATSRDGTNSNQPQHF. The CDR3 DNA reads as TGTGCCACCAGCAGAGATGGGACTAATAGCAATCAGCCCCAGCATTTT.

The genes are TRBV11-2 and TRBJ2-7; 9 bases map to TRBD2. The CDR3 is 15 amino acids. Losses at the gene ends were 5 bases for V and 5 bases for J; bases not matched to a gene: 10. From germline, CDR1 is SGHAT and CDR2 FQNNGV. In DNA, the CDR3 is TGTGCCAGCAGCCGACGGGGACTAGCCGAAGACGAGCAGTACTTC. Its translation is CASSRRGLAEDEQYF.

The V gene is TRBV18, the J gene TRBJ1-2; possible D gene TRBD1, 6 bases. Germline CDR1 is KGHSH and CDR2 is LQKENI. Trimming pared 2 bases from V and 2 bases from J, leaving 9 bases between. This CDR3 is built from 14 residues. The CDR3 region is CASSPDRRNYGYTF. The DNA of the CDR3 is TGTGCCAGCTCACCAGACAGGCGAAACTATGGCTACACCTTC.

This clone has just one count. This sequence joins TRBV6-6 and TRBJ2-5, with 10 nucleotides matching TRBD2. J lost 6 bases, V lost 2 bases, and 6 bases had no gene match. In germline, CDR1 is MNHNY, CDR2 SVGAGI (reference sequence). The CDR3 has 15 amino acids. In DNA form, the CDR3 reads TGTGCCAGCAGTTACGGGCTAGCGGGAGATCAGACCCAGTACTTC. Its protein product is CASSYGLAGDQTQYF.

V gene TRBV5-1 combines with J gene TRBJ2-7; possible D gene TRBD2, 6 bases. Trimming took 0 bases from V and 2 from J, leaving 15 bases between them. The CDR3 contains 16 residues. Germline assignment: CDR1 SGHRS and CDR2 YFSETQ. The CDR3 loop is CASSLGVGGPTYEQYF. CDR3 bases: TGCGCCAGCAGCTTGGGGGTCGGGGGTCCTACCTACGAGCAGTACTTC.